This note documents a single TCR beta chain sequence. Its cognate antigen has yet to be identified. There are no base qualities to consult, and no much larger clone falls within one base. This specimen comes from a study of control samples from healthy donors and cancer patients (dated by TCRdb to 2018 to 2020). CDR1 and CDR2 are drawn from the germline V gene (reference sequence): GTSNPN, SVGIG. Cut back by 3 bases and 4 bases, the V and J ends lie 12 bases apart. The CDR3 measures 14 amino acids from cysteine to phenylalanine. Only the CDR3 portion is preserved as DNA: 42 bases, with reading frame beginning at the first base. Receptor libraries were prepared by the immunoSEQ multiplex PCR assay. In its TCRdb copy, this immuneACCESS table keeps in-frame sequences only and misses some clones. Where compared with another copy, unresolved V genes explain less than half of these, and the others have no known cause. Counted in this sample were approximately 100,000 clones; 80% to 90% of them appeared once. Roughly 18% of the sample comes from the top ten.

The sequencing sample was made of blood. The sequence links TRBV30 to TRBJ2-2; 6 matching bases give a weak D call of TRBD2. The clonotype originates from a woman aged 50 to 60 in good health. CDR3 sequence: CAWSTGAGTGELFF. In nucleotide form, the sequence is TGTGCCTGGAGCACGGGAGCTGGCACCGGGGAGCTGTTTTTT.